Below, one T cell receptor (beta chain) is given with its context. Its specificity is unknown. These data belong to a study of T cell responses to AZD1222 COVID-19 vaccine. General study results and limits: No repertoire was sampled before or during the peak T cell response, only after it. The sample set comprised mostly white British donors with more females, and clonal diversity was possibly underestimated. Increased Spike-specific TCR breadth and depth were observed after two AZD1222 doses. Vaccine-associated CD4 TCRs spanned spike, dominant at 160-218 and 743-854.

The CDR3 is 16 residues long. Trimming took 2 bases from V and 3 from J; bases not matched to a gene: 5. Measured with immunoSEQ multiplex PCR; TCRdb has only the in-frame clones, and not every one. The repertoire includes around 150,000 clones, around 89% of them detected once, and 4.3% sits in the top ten. The chain couples TRBV5-7 to TRBJ2-5; 12 positions match TRBD2. TRBV5-7 is filed as an ORF, its function uncertain. The specimen was peripheral blood, collected 28 days after the second AZD1222 dose. The TCR was taken from an adult who received the AZD1222 COVID-19 vaccine. The CDR3: CASSFRTSGVEETQYF. The DNA of the CDR3 is TGTGCCAGCAGCTTTCGGACTAGCGGGGTCGAAGAGACCCAGTACTTC.